Below are 14 T cell receptor beta chains sequenced from a single sample in a study of beta chain features in type 1 diabetes. Study-wide results and limits: Type 1 diabetes patients showed a moderate but significant shortening of TCRB CDR3s in all four CD4+ subsets.

Sequencing targeted expressed TCRB transcripts, as all isolated RNA had been reverse transcribed. Profiling relied on immunoSEQ multiplex PCR, and the TCRdb table lists in-frame clones only, not all of them. Of about 160,000 clones listed, around 63% were seen once; the top ten hold about 0.1%. These TCRs' antigens remain unknown. The sample comprised naive CD4+ T cells from blood. All receptors come from a young man with type 1 diabetes.

This chain joins TRBV5-1 and TRBJ2-7; D unresolved. The CDR3 sequence is 12 residues long. V lost 5 bases, J lost 3 bases, and 9 bases lay in between. Per the germline V gene, CDR1 is SGHRS and CDR2 is YFSETQ. The CDR3 here is CASRFGNYEQYF. DNA for the CDR3: TGCGCCAGCAGGTTCGGAAACTACGAGCAGTACTTC.

The chain employs TRBV29-1 and TRBJ2-5; D ambiguous. Germline CDR1 SQVTM, CDR2 ANQGSEA. The V gene lost 4 bases and the J gene lost 4 bases, with 7 bases spanning the gap. CDR3 length: 11 amino acids. CDR3 coding DNA: TGCAGCGTTGCGCGCGGAGAGACCCAGTACTTC. Encoded protein: CSVARGETQYF.

The rearrangement links TRBV25-1 to TRBJ2-5, with 9 bases fitting TRBD1. Germline CDR1 reads MGHDK; CDR2 reads SYGVNS. V dropped 0 bases and J dropped 7; count of bases not matched to a gene: 15. The CDR3 extends over 18 amino acids. DNA of the CDR3: TGTGCCAGCAGTGAATATAGTGGACGTGGGACAGGGCACGGGACCCAGTACTTC. Translated, it gives CASSEYSGRGTGHGTQYF.

This clone was found a few times. The CDR3 DNA follows: TGCGCCAGCAGCCAGATACAGGGAGGTATGAAGGATACGCAGTATTTT. Protein product: CASSQIQGGMKDTQYF. The chain employs TRBV4-3 and TRBJ2-3; D is perhaps TRBD1 or TRBD2 (6 bases each). This CDR3 is built from 16 residues. Germline assignment: CDR1 LGHNA and CDR2 YSLEER. V was trimmed by 3 bases and J by 6 bases, leaving 19 bases between them.

This clone has only one observation. The V call is TRBV7-2, the J call TRBJ2-3; the D is unclear. The V gene's germline CDR1 is SGHTA and CDR2 FQGNSA. V was pared by 2 bases and J by 7 bases, with 10 bases between. CDR3 length: 13 amino acids. The CDR3 DNA reads as TGTGCCAGCAGCTTACACGGGCCCAATACGCAGTATTTT. Its translation: CASSLHGPNTQYF.

V is TRBV6-6 and J is TRBJ2-3; the D call may be TRBD1 or TRBD2 (5 bases each). This CDR3 region has 12 residues. Germline CDR1 MNHNY, CDR2 SVGAGI (reference sequence). V shed 6 bases and J shed 4 bases, with 8 bases lying between them. The CDR3 loop is CASSRGADTQYF. The CDR3 coding sequence is TGTGCCAGCAGCCGAGGGGCAGATACGCAGTATTTT.

This chain joins TRBV9 and TRBJ2-5; a weak D match, TRBD2 (5 bases). CDR3 length equals 15 residues. CDR1 is SGDLS and CDR2 is YYNGEE in the germline V gene. V was cut by 4 bases and J by 4 bases, with 17 bases left in between. The chain's CDR3 is CASSLNTGFTETQYF. CDR3 sequence (DNA): TGTGCCAGCAGCCTGAACACGGGATTCACAGAGACCCAGTACTTC.

The V and J genes are TRBV7-9 and TRBJ1-1, with a weak D call TRBD1 (6 bases). The CDR3 has 14 amino acids. Trimming removed 2 bases from V and 1 base from J, with 8 bases in between. CDR1 and CDR2 (germline): SEHNR, FQNEAQ (reference sequence). The CDR3 DNA sequence: TGTGCCAGCAGCTTAACGGACAGGAACACTGAAGCTTTCTTT. Amino acid sequence: CASSLTDRNTEAFF.

CDR3 protein: CSVRQGADTQYF. The CDR3 nucleotides are TGCAGCGTACGACAGGGGGCAGATACGCAGTATTTT. This chain connects TRBV29-1 to TRBJ2-3; 9 positions agree with TRBD1. The J segment lost 4 bases and the V segment lost 6 bases, leaving 2 bases of the junction unmatched. CDR1 and CDR2 from the germline V gene are SQVTM and ANQGSEA. The length of the CDR3 is 12 residues.

The CDR3 sequence: CASSSYGGASTDTQYF. CDR3 sequence (DNA): TGTGCCAGCAGCTCTTACGGGGGTGCTAGCACAGATACGCAGTATTTT. This chain connects TRBV5-6 to TRBJ2-3, with D possibly matching TRBD2 (6 bases). Germline CDR1 and CDR2: SGHDT and YYEEEE. The CDR3 is made up of 16 amino acids. Trimming removed 3 bases from V and 0 bases from J, with 14 bases in between.

J is TRBJ2-7 and V is TRBV30; 7 nucleotides line up with TRBD1. With 3 bases clipped from V and 7 bases from J, the junction kept 9 bases outside the gene matches. CDR1 and CDR2 from the germline V gene are GTSNPN and SVGIG (reference sequence). The CDR3 has 13 residues. The CDR3 DNA reads as TGTGCCTGGAGGGAAGACAGGGCTGGGGAGCAGTACTTC. Its translation is CAWREDRAGEQYF.

V is TRBV2 and J is TRBJ2-1; D is perhaps TRBD1 (6 bases). CDR3 length: 13 residues. Deletions cut 7 bases from V and 4 bases from J, with 11 bases between. CDR1 is SNHLY, CDR2 FYNNEI, per germline. CDR3 bases: TGTGCCAGCAACCTACAGGGTTACAATGAGCAGTTCTTC. Residues: CASNLQGYNEQFF.

V is TRBV18 and J is TRBJ2-6, with D perhaps matching TRBD1 (6 bases). The CDR3 loop spans 15 amino acids. Trimming removed 5 bases from V and 2 bases from J, with 10 bases in between. Germline-derived CDR1 and CDR2 are KGHSH and LQKENI. CDR3 sequence: CASSSGVAGANVLTF. CDR3 DNA sequence: TGTGCCAGCTCATCAGGGGTAGCTGGGGCCAACGTCCTGACTTTC.

The sample holds a few counts of this clone. The J gene is TRBJ1-1, the V gene TRBV29-1; D unresolved. In germline, CDR1 is SQVTM, CDR2 ANQGSEA. The ends were cut back, 4 bases at V and 9 bases at J, with 12 bases in the middle. The CDR3 is 11 amino acids. CDR3 bases: TGCAGCGTTGCTCAGACGGGGAAAGCTTTCTTT. Its protein product is CSVAQTGKAFF.